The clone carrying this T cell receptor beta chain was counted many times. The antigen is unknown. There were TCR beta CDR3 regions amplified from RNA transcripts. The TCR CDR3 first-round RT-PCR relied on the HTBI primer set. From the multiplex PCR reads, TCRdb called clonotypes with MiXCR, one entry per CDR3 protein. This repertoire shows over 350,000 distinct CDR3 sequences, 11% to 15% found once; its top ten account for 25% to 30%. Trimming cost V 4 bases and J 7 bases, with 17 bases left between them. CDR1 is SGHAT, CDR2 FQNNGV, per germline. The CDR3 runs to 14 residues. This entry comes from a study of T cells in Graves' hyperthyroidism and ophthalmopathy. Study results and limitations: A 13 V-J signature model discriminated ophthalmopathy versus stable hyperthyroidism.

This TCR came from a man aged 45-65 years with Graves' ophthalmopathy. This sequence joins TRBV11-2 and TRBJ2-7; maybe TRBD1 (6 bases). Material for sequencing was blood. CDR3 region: CASSSRRTGLEQYF. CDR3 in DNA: TGTGCCAGCAGCTCGCGGAGAACAGGGCTGGAGCAGTACTTC.